This T cell receptor (beta chain) derives from a study of blood T cells in healthy people across ages. Germline V gene sequence: CDR1 SGHTA, CDR2 FQGNSA. With 1 base removed from V and 1 base from J, the gap between germline ends came to 10 bases. The CDR3 consists of 15 residues. It was with a sample-barcoded 5' primer and a J-beta primer mix that a second PCR of roughly 7 to 12 cycles was run. In TCRdb, the 5' RACE reads were re-called with MiXCR into one record per CDR3 protein. Of about 970,000 distinct CDR3 sequences in the sample, roughly half are singletons; the top ten hold 20% to 25%. The sample consisted of blood. The sequence came from a woman aged 60-75 years in good health. This rearrangement joins TRBV7-2 to TRBJ1-1, with D perhaps TRBD1 (6 bases). The CDR3 DNA reads as TGTGCCAGCAGCTTAGGTACAGGGTGGAACACTGAAGCTTTCTTT. This translates into CASSLGTGWNTEAFF.